These 11 T cell receptor beta chains came from one sample sequenced in a study of cytomegalovirus exposure and HLA in healthy donors. Researchers ran the PCR with 60 Vbeta and 13 Jbeta primers. Profiling relied on immunoSEQ multiplex PCR, and the TCRdb table lists in-frame clones only, not all of them. The sample contains around 120,000 clones, around three quarters of which appear only once. Material for sequencing was PBMCs. These receptors came from a human donor in good health.

This sequence joins TRBV5-1 and TRBJ2-5; TRBD2 matches 7 bases. The J call is doubtful: the DNA matches TRBJ2-7 better. Germline assignment: CDR1 SGHRS and CDR2 YFSETQ. There are 13 residues in the CDR3. The DNA of the CDR3 is TGCGCCAGCAGCTTCGGGACTACGTACGAGCAGTACTTC. Its translation: CASSFGTTYEQYF.

J is TRBJ2-7 and V is TRBV28; 7 nucleotides agree with TRBD2. Looked up from germline, CDR1 is MDHEN and CDR2 is SYDVKM. Germline trimming cut 4 bases from V and 4 bases from J; bases unmatched to any gene: 7. The CDR3 is 14 residues long. CDR3 bases: TGTGCCAGCAGTTCCGGTGGCGGGAGTTACGAGCAGTACTTC. Translating gives CASSSGGGSYEQYF. The whole variable domain, remainder taken from reference TRBV28 and TRBJ2-7, is DVKVTQSSRYLVKRTGEKVFLECVQDMDHENMFWYRQDPGLGLRLIYFSYDVKMKEKGDIPEGYSVSREKKERFSLILESASTNQTSMYLCASSSGGGSYEQYFGPGTRLTVT.

In this sample, this clone turned up a few times. This chain uses TRBV7-2 with TRBJ2-7; TRBD1 agrees at 8 bases. The CDR3 has 13 residues. V lost 5 bases and J lost 3; bases outside the gene matches: 3. Germline V gives CDR1 SGHTA, CDR2 FQGNSA. CDR3 nucleotide sequence: TGTGCCAGCAGCACCGGGACAGGCTACGAGCAGTACTTC. It yields the protein CASSTGTGYEQYF.

This chain joins TRBV6-1 and TRBJ2-1; 8 bases are shared with TRBD2. This CDR3 has 18 amino acids. The V gene end was trimmed by 3 bases and the J gene end by 0 bases; junction bases not matched to a gene: 10. CDR1 is MNHNS and CDR2 is SASEGT in the germline V gene. The chain's CDR3 is CASSDIRRTSSSYNEQFF. The CDR3 DNA reads as TGTGCCAGCAGTGATATTCGGAGGACTAGCAGCTCCTACAATGAGCAGTTCTTC.

This rearrangement joins TRBV11-2 to TRBJ2-5; 7 bases are shared with TRBD1. This CDR3 is built from 15 residues. CDR1 is SGHAT and CDR2 is FQNNGV in the germline V gene. The V gene end was trimmed by 5 bases and the J gene end by 7 bases; junction bases not matched to a gene: 13. The CDR3 sequence: CASSRLSEGAGTQYF. CDR3 DNA: TGTGCCAGCAGCCGCCTGAGTGAGGGGGCAGGGACCCAGTACTTC.

V and J are TRBV19 and TRBJ1-4; 7 positions agree with TRBD1. The CDR3 has 15 residues. Germline CDR1 and CDR2: LNHDA and SQIVND (reference sequence). The ends lost 9 bases at V and 8 bases at J; junction bases unmatched: 15. CDR3 DNA sequence: TGTGCCAGCTCTAACCCCCGGGGGACAGAAGAAAAACTGTTTTTT. Protein product: CASSNPRGTEEKLFF.

The chain carries TRBV5-1 and TRBJ2-2; the D gene is possibly TRBD2 (5 bases). The length of the CDR3 is 14 residues. In germline, CDR1 is SGHRS, CDR2 YFSETQ. The V and J ends lost 2 bases and 6 bases respectively, with 11 bases between them. The chain's CDR3 is CASSFLVGAGELFF. The DNA of the CDR3 is TGCGCCAGCAGCTTTCTAGTGGGAGCCGGGGAGCTGTTTTTT.

DNA for the CDR3: TGTGCCAGCAGCTCACGCGGACTAGCGGGGAGGGGCACAGATACGCAGTATTTT. It translates to CASSSRGLAGRGTDTQYF. The chain recombines TRBV7-2 with TRBJ2-3, with 12 bases that match TRBD2. The CDR3 covers 18 residues. Germline V CDR1 and CDR2: SGHTA, FQGNSA. After removal of 4 bases from V and 1 base from J, the junction contained 9 bases not matched to a gene.

The DNA of the CDR3 is TGTGCCAGCACCGGAGGCGGAATCTATGGCTACACCTTC. It codes for CASTGGGIYGYTF. The rearrangement links TRBV6-5 to TRBJ1-2; D is unresolved. Germline V gene lookup returns CDR1 MNHEY and CDR2 SVGAGI. The CDR3 has 13 residues. Trimming took 7 bases from V and 4 from J, leaving 13 bases between them.

A few counts support this clone. The genes are TRBV6-6 and TRBJ1-3; D is ambiguous. The CDR3 loop spans 15 amino acids. The germline V and J ends were trimmed by 2 bases and 0 bases, with 8 bases remaining between them. Germline CDR1 reads MNHNY; CDR2 reads SVGAGI (reference sequence). The CDR3 sequence is CASSYSLYSGNTIYF. The CDR3 coding sequence is TGTGCCAGCAGTTACAGCCTCTACTCTGGAAACACCATATATTTT.

In this sample, this clone turned up a few times. This chain uses TRBV19 with TRBJ2-1; possibly TRBD1 for D (6 bases). This CDR3 spans 14 amino acids. The V end was cut by 2 bases, the J end by 7 bases, with 12 bases between. CDR1 is LNHDA, CDR2 SQIVND, per germline (reference sequence). The CDR3 DNA reads as TGTGCCAGTAGTATACGACAGGCTGGGAATGAGCAGTTCTTC. Protein product: CASSIRQAGNEQFF.